The 29 T cell receptor beta chains below were found in one sample sequenced in a study of blood T cell repertoires in COVID-19. The method was immunoSEQ multiplex PCR; TCRdb's version includes in-frame clones alone and lacks a portion of them. This sample has some 120,000 clones, with 90% found just once. The sequenced sample consisted of peripheral blood. These receptors all come from a human donor with active COVID-19. The donor label of this sample is uncertain.

J is TRBJ1-2 and V is TRBV7-2, with a possible D match to TRBD1 (5 bases). The CDR3 covers 13 residues. The V gene lost 6 bases and the J gene lost 4 bases, with 12 bases spanning the gap. Germline CDR1 SGHTA, CDR2 FQGNSA. In nucleotides, the CDR3 is TGTGCCAGCAGGTTCTCAGGGTCCTATGGCTACACCTTC. Amino acids: CASRFSGSYGYTF.

The genes are TRBV5-6 and TRBJ1-2; D is undetermined. Germline V gene sequence: CDR1 SGHDT, CDR2 YYEEEE. The CDR3 consists of 11 residues. The ends were cut back, 5 bases at V and 7 bases at J, with 9 bases in the middle. The CDR3 reads CASRSGGGYTF. The CDR3 region has the DNA TGTGCCAGCAGATCTGGAGGTGGCTACACCTTC.

V is TRBV4-2 and J is TRBJ1-1; no reliable D call. Germline loops: CDR1 LGHNA, CDR2 YNFKEQ. This CDR3 has 15 amino acids. Trimming removed 2 bases at V and 0 bases at J, with 10 bases between. In DNA form, the CDR3 reads TGTGCCAGCAGCCAACAGGTCAGGCTGAACACTGAAGCTTTCTTT. Translating gives CASSQQVRLNTEAFF.

The chain carries TRBV5-6 and TRBJ2-2; D gene ambiguous. CDR3 length equals 12 residues. V was pared by 6 bases and J by 7 bases, with 10 bases between. Germline V lookup: CDR1 SGHDT, CDR2 YYEEEE. CDR3: CASTSFFGELFF. DNA of the CDR3: TGTGCCAGCACCTCCTTTTTCGGGGAGCTGTTTTTT.

The rearrangement uses TRBV27 and TRBJ2-7; 9 bases are a match to TRBD2. The CDR3 length is 15 residues. The germline V gene encodes CDR1 MNHEY and CDR2 SMNVEV (reference sequence). Trimming cost V 6 bases and J 0 bases; bases outside gene matches: 6. The CDR3 sequence is CASRSSGVYSYEQYF. Written as DNA, the CDR3 is TGTGCCAGCAGATCTAGCGGGGTATACTCCTACGAGCAGTACTTC.

The chain recombines TRBV3-1 (or the pseudogene TRBV3-2) with TRBJ2-5, with D possibly being TRBD1 (6 bases). The V gene's germline CDR1 is LGHDT and CDR2 YNNKEL (reference sequence). V was clipped by 1 base and J by 8 bases, with 8 bases between them. This CDR3 region has 12 residues. The CDR3 spells CASSQVGGTQYF. In DNA form, the CDR3 reads TGTGCCAGCAGCCAAGTAGGGGGAACCCAGTACTTC.

The rearrangement uses TRBV7-8 and TRBJ1-1, with TRBD1 as a possible D gene (5 bases). V was clipped by 6 bases and J by 1 base, with 9 bases between them. Germline lookup yields CDR1 SGHVS and CDR2 FQNEAQ. This CDR3 comprises 13 residues. CDR3 residues: CASRPQGNTEAFF. DNA for the CDR3: TGTGCCAGCAGACCCCAGGGGAACACTGAAGCTTTCTTT.

This clone came up a few times. This rearrangement joins TRBV6-1 to TRBJ1-2; maybe TRBD1 (6 bases). The germline gives CDR1 MNHNS, CDR2 SASEGT. This CDR3 contains 15 residues. Trimming left V 3 bases short and J 6 bases short, with 17 bases between. CDR3 in DNA: TGTGCCAGCAGTGAGAGAACAGGGTCGTTAAATGGCTACACCTTC. As protein: CASSERTGSLNGYTF.

V gene TRBV15 combines with J gene TRBJ1-2, with a weak D call TRBD1 (6 bases). Germline V lookup: CDR1 LNHNV, CDR2 YYDKDF (reference sequence). V was trimmed by 0 bases and J by 2 bases, leaving 22 bases between them. The CDR3 contains 19 residues. DNA for the CDR3: TGTGCCACCAGCAGAGATCTCGGGCTGAGACAGGATATGAACTATGGCTACACCTTC. This sequence encodes CATSRDLGLRQDMNYGYTF.

The V gene is TRBV6-2 or TRBV6-3, the J gene TRBJ2-7, with D perhaps TRBD2 (5 bases). The V and J ends lost 5 bases and 6 bases respectively, with 23 bases between them. The CDR3 runs 16 residues. CDR1 MNHEY and CDR2 SVGEGT come from the germline V gene. This CDR3 is CASSPRARASLSEQYF. DNA of the CDR3: TGTGCCAGCAGTCCCCGTGCGAGGGCTTCCCTCTCCGAGCAGTACTTC.

J is TRBJ1-2 and V is TRBV19; no clear D. The V gene's germline CDR1 is LNHDA and CDR2 SQIVND (reference sequence). There are 14 residues in the CDR3. The ends were cut back, 5 bases at V and 8 bases at J, with 18 bases in the middle. The CDR3 nucleotides are TGTGCCAGTAGTGTCGACCCGAGAGCGCGCGGCTACACCTTC. Amino acids: CASSVDPRARGYTF.

The rearrangement links TRBV7-8 to TRBJ2-2, with D maybe TRBD2 (6 bases). CDR3 length: 19 residues. Between the trimmed V and J ends, which lost 8 bases and 6 bases, there was a span of 31 bases. Germline V gene sequence: CDR1 SGHVS, CDR2 FQNEAQ. The CDR3 coding sequence is TGTGCCAGCGGCCGAAGACCAGGAGGGGCGGGCGGTCCCGCCGGGGAGCTGTTTTTT. Translated: CASGRRPGGAGGPAGELFF.

This chain uses TRBV5-4 with TRBJ2-1; 7 nucleotides match TRBD1. The CDR3 sequence is 14 residues long. J was trimmed by 7 bases and V by 0 bases; bases with no gene match: 4. Germline V lookup: CDR1 SGHNT, CDR2 YYREEE (reference sequence). The CDR3 coding sequence is TGTGCCAGCAGCTTGGGAGGGGGCGCGAATGAGCAGTTCTTC. This translates into CASSLGGGANEQFF.

This chain uses TRBV28 with TRBJ2-7; 8 bases fit TRBD2. CDR3 size: 12 residues. The junction had 1 base not matched to a gene; V was cut back by 5 bases and J by 4 bases. In germline, CDR1 is MDHEN, CDR2 SYDVKM. The CDR3 coding sequence is TGTGCCAGCAGTCCGGGGGGGTACGAGCAGTACTTC. It encodes CASSPGGYEQYF.

The J gene is TRBJ2-7, the V gene TRBV5-4, with D unclear. Between the trimmed V and J ends, which lost 4 bases and 6 bases, there was a span of 14 bases. Germline values: CDR1 SGHNT, CDR2 YYREEE (reference sequence). The CDR3 is 13 residues long. In DNA form, the CDR3 reads TGTGCCAGCAGCATTGGCCCTTCCCCCGAGCAGTACTTC. It translates to CASSIGPSPEQYF.

The chain carries TRBV2 and TRBJ2-3, with TRBD1 matching 8 bases. Germline V gene sequence: CDR1 SNHLY, CDR2 FYNNEI. The ends lost 6 bases at V and 3 bases at J; junction bases unmatched: 2. This CDR3 spans 13 amino acids. The CDR3 DNA is TGTGCCAGCAGCCAGGGGGCTACAGATACGCAGTATTTT. Protein sequence: CASSQGATDTQYF. Using reference TRBV2 and TRBJ2-3 for the parts outside the CDR3, the full variable domain is EPEVTQTPSHQVTQMGQEVILRCVPISNHLYFYWYRQILGQKVEFLVSFYNNEISEKSEIFDDQFSVERPDGSNFTLKIRSTKLEDSAMYFCASSQGATDTQYFGPGTRLTVL.

This clone occurred once. The V and J genes are TRBV24-1 and TRBJ2-3, with TRBD2 matching over 7 bases. The CDR3 loop spans 15 amino acids. The V gene's germline CDR1 is KGHDR and CDR2 SFDVKD. V was clipped by 4 bases and J by 0 bases; unmatched bases: 3. The CDR3 reads CATSDRGGSTDTQYF. The CDR3 nucleotides are TGTGCCACCAGTGACCGCGGGGGTAGCACAGATACGCAGTATTTT.

The J gene is TRBJ2-7, the V gene TRBV5-4; 10 nucleotides agree with TRBD2. Germline V gene data show CDR1 as SGHNT and CDR2 as YYREEE (reference sequence). The CDR3 is 15 amino acids. Trimming removed 4 bases from V and 1 base from J; junction bases left unmatched: 5. CDR3 loop: CASSPSGGQSYEQYF. In nucleotides, the CDR3 is TGTGCCAGCAGCCCTAGCGGGGGCCAATCCTACGAGCAGTACTTC.

The rearrangement uses TRBV28 and TRBJ2-7, with TRBD1 matching 8 bases. Trimming cost V 7 bases and J 1 base; bases outside gene matches: 9. The CDR3 extends over 15 amino acids. Germline V lookup: CDR1 MDHEN, CDR2 SYDVKM. DNA of the CDR3: TGTGCCAGCATCGAAGGGCAGGGGGCGTCCTACGAGCAGTACTTC. This encodes CASIEGQGASYEQYF.

This clone was observed a single time. This chain connects TRBV2 to TRBJ1-2; weak D call: TRBD1 (5 bases). CDR3 length: 13 residues. CDR1 SNHLY and CDR2 FYNNEI come from the germline V gene. The V end was cut by 6 bases, the J end by 6 bases, with 14 bases between. The CDR3 is CASRAGRKDGYTF. The CDR3 nucleotides are TGTGCCAGCAGGGCAGGGAGGAAGGATGGCTACACCTTC.

The chain has TRBV2 and TRBJ2-7, with D possibly TRBD2 on 7 matching bases. V was trimmed by 3 bases and J by 5 bases, leaving 17 bases between them. The germline CDR1 and CDR2 sequences are SNHLY and FYNNEI. The CDR3 length is 15 residues. The CDR3 loop reads CASSDAGAGRHEQYF. CDR3 DNA: TGTGCCAGCAGTGACGCGGGGGCAGGGAGACACGAGCAGTACTTC.

The chain carries TRBV6-2 or TRBV6-3 and TRBJ2-7; the match to TRBD1 covers 7 bases. In germline, CDR1 is MNHEY, CDR2 SVGEGT. Losses at the gene ends were 2 bases for V and 1 base for J; bases not matched to a gene: 2. This CDR3 comprises 14 residues. CDR3 loop: CASSYGTASYEQYF. The DNA for the CDR3 is TGTGCCAGCAGTTACGGGACAGCTTCCTACGAGCAGTACTTC.

The chain uses TRBV19 and TRBJ2-3; 8 nucleotides match TRBD2. This CDR3 is built from 15 residues. Per germline, CDR1 LNHDA and CDR2 SQIVND (reference sequence). V gave up 6 bases and J gave up 5 bases; unmatched junction bases: 10. The CDR3 reads CASRIGGARGDTQYF. CDR3 DNA: TGTGCCAGTAGGATCGGGGGGGCCCGGGGAGATACGCAGTATTTT.

The chain employs TRBV9 and TRBJ1-1, with unresolved D. The CDR3 is made up of 15 amino acids. V was pared by 4 bases and J by 11 bases, with 24 bases between. CDR1 is SGDLS, CDR2 YYNGEE, per germline. This CDR3 reads CASSPTVSRQAEAFF. The DNA for the CDR3 is TGTGCCAGCAGCCCCACGGTGAGCCGGCAGGCAGAGGCTTTCTTT.

The rearrangement uses TRBV4-2 and TRBJ2-1, with TRBD2 matching 12 bases. Germline V gene sequence: CDR1 LGHNA, CDR2 YNFKEQ. The CDR3 extends over 17 amino acids. With V trimmed by 3 bases and J by 2 bases, 5 bases remained unmatched. CDR3 nucleotides: TGTGCCAGCAGCCAGGCAGCTAGCGGGGGGGCCTACAATGAGCAGTTCTTC. It codes for CASSQAASGGAYNEQFF.

The genes are TRBV6-5 and TRBJ1-2, with 11 bases matching TRBD1. Germline CDR1 and CDR2: MNHEY and SVGAGI. The junction had 3 bases not matched to a gene; V was cut back by 2 bases and J by 4 bases. The CDR3 extends over 15 amino acids. The CDR3 loop is CASSYRGQGVYGYTF. CDR3 DNA: TGTGCCAGCAGTTACAGGGGACAGGGGGTCTATGGCTACACCTTC.

V and J are TRBV7-8 and TRBJ2-3, with TRBD2 matching 9 bases. The CDR3 contains 19 residues. The trim removed 0 bases at V and 2 bases at J, leaving 12 bases unmatched. CDR1 and CDR2 from the germline V gene are SGHVS and FQNEAQ. The DNA for the CDR3 is TGTGCCAGCAGCTTAGCGGGTCTGGAGCGGGGGGCCGTCACAGATACGCAGTATTTT. It translates to CASSLAGLERGAVTDTQYF.

The table lists this clone with a count of one. V and J are TRBV2 and TRBJ2-1; 9 nucleotides agree with TRBD2. The length of the CDR3 is 16 residues. The V segment lost 5 bases and the J segment 4 bases; nucleotides outside the gene matches: 9. Germline V CDR1 and CDR2: SNHLY, FYNNEI. CDR3 in DNA: TGTGCCAGCAGTCGAATGCGGGGGGGACGTTACAATGAGCAGTTCTTC. It translates to CASSRMRGGRYNEQFF.

V gene TRBV21-1 combines with J gene TRBJ2-4; the D call in the table, TRBD2, was not verified against the DNA. TRBV21-1 is a pseudogene locus. This CDR3 comprises 19 residues. As DNA, the CDR3 is TGTGCCAGCAGCCCCCGACGGAGAGACGAATCACGCGCCAAAAACATTCAGTACTTC. Its protein product is CASSPRRRDESRAKNIQYF.